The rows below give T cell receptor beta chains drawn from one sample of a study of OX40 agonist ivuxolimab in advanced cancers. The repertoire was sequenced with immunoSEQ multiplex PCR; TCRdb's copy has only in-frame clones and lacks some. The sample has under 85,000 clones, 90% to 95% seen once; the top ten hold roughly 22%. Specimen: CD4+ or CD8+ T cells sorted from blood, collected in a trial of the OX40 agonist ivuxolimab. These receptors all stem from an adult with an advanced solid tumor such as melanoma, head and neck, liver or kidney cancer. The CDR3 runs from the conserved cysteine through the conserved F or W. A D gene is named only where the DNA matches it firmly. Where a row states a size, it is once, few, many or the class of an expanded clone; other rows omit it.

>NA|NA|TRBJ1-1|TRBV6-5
CASSWGTEAFF
TGTGCCAGCAGTTGGGGGACTGAAGCTTTCTTT
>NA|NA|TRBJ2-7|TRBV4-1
CASSHPPRGGPSSYEQYF
TGCGCCAGCAGCCATCCCCCAAGGGGGGGGCCATCGTCCTACGAGCAGTACTTC
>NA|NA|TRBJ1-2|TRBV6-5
CASSYGVDNYGYTF
TGTGCCAGCAGTTACGGAGTGGATAACTATGGCTACACCTTC
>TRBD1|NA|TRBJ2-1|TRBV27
CASSLRDREEFF
TGTGCCAGCAGTTTACGGGACAGGGAGGAGTTCTTC
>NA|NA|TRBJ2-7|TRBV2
CASSEDGPYEQYF
TGTGCCAGCAGTGAAGACGGCCCCTACGAGCAGTACTTC
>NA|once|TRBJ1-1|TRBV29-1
CSGWAGSLRGTEAFF
TGCAGCGGGTGGGCTGGCTCTCTCAGAGGCACTGAAGCTTTCTTT
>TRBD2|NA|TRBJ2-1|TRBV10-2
CASSEYPSGGANEQFF
TGCGCCAGCAGTGAGTATCCCAGCGGGGGGGCCAATGAGCAGTTCTTC
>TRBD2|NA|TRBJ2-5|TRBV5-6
CASLLVRGSQETQYF
TGTGCCAGTCTCTTGGTGCGGGGGAGTCAAGAGACCCAGTACTTC
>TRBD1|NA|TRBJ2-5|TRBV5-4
CASRYPGQGETQYF
TGTGCCAGCAGGTATCCGGGACAGGGAGAGACCCAGTACTTC
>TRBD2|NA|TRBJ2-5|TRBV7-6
CASSLGLALGETQYF
TGTGCCAGCAGCTTGGGACTAGCGCTCGGAGAGACCCAGTACTTC
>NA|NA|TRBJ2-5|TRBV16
CASSQWEKETQYF
TGTGCCAGCAGCCAATGGGAAAAAGAGACCCAGTACTTC
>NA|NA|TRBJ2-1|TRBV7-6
CASRVTESASSYNEQFF
TGTGCCAGCAGAGTCACAGAGAGCGCGAGCTCCTACAATGAGCAGTTCTTC
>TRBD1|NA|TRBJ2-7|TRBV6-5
CASSADRDGTYEQYF
TGTGCCAGCAGCGCCGACAGGGATGGAACCTACGAGCAGTACTTC
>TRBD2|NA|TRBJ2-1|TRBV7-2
CASSLGGGVSGSYNEQFF
TGTGCCAGCAGCTTAGGTGGGGGGGTCTCCGGGTCCTACAATGAGCAGTTCTTC
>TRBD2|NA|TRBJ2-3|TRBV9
CASTRVAGGSTDTQYF
TGTGCCAGCACCAGAGTGGCGGGGGGGAGCACAGATACGCAGTATTTT
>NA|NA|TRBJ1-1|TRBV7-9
CASSLGTITEAFF
TGTGCCAGCAGCTTAGGGACAATCACTGAAGCTTTCTTT
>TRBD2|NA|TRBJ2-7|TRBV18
CASSPPSGGHYEQYF
TGTGCCAGCTCACCACCCAGCGGGGGGCACTACGAGCAGTACTTC